The next 14 T cell receptor beta chains were all read from a single sample in a study of cytomegalovirus exposure and HLA in healthy donors. Primers included in the PCR were 60 Vbeta and 13 Jbeta primers. TCRdb's copy holds only in-frame clones and misses some; the assay was immunoSEQ multiplex PCR. The data show 150,000 to 200,000 clones, roughly four fifths seen once. The sequenced sample consisted of PBMCs. These TCRs come from a man in his fifties in good health and CMV-seropositive.

The count of this clone is one. The chain couples TRBV6-1 to TRBJ1-4; maybe TRBD1 (6 bases). Germline V gene sequence: CDR1 MNHNS, CDR2 SASEGT. This CDR3 comprises 15 residues. Trimming took off 0 bases at V and 8 bases at J, with 13 bases between the two ends. In nucleotides, the CDR3 is TGTGCCAGCAGTGAAGCGGGCCAGGGGCCCGAAAAACTGTTTTTT. It is translated as CASSEAGQGPEKLFF.

CDR3 protein: CASSMSGRGGNQPQHF. DNA for the CDR3: TGTGCCAGTAGTATGTCCGGCAGGGGCGGTAATCAGCCCCAGCATTTT. The V and J genes are TRBV19 and TRBJ1-5; tentative D call: TRBD1 (6 bases). V was trimmed by 3 bases and J by 4 bases, leaving 16 bases between them. Looked up from germline, CDR1 is LNHDA and CDR2 is SQIVND (reference sequence). The CDR3 loop spans 16 amino acids.

The CDR3 sequence: CAWGSDYEQYF. The DNA of the CDR3 is TGTGCCTGGGGGTCGGACTACGAGCAGTACTTC. This chain uses TRBV30 with TRBJ2-5; D unresolved. The J call is in doubt because the DNA end fits TRBJ2-7 better. Germline V lookup: CDR1 GTSNPN, CDR2 SVGIG (reference sequence). The CDR3 runs 11 residues.

The CDR3 DNA is TGTGCCAGCAGCTTGTCTAGCGGGAGGGCCCTCTACGAGCAGTACTTC. Amino acid sequence: CASSLSSGRALYEQYF. The chain joins TRBV7-9 to TRBJ2-7, with 12 nucleotides matching TRBD2. CDR3 length: 16 amino acids. V shed 3 bases, J shed 3 bases, and the junction held 6 bases outside the gene matches. Germline CDR1 SEHNR, CDR2 FQNEAQ (reference sequence).

For this clone: The sample carries other DNA sequences with the same CDR3. The J gene is TRBJ2-7, the V gene TRBV18; the D gene is possibly TRBD1 (6 bases). The CDR3 has 15 residues. Germline lookup yields CDR1 KGHSH and CDR2 LQKENI. With 0 bases removed from V and 4 bases from J, the gap between germline ends came to 13 bases. DNA for the CDR3: TGTGCCAGCTCACCACCGTTGGCAGGGGCGTACGAGCAGTACTTC. It yields the protein CASSPPLAGAYEQYF.

V and J are TRBV4-1 and TRBJ2-7, with TRBD2 matching 11 bases. The CDR3 length is 16 residues. Per germline, CDR1 MGHRA and CDR2 YSYEKL. J was trimmed by 9 bases and V by 3 bases; bases with no gene match: 13. The CDR3 loop is CASSHRTSGPPVGQYF. The CDR3 region has the DNA TGCGCCAGCAGCCACCGGACTAGCGGGCCCCCGGTTGGGCAGTACTTC.

The table lists this clone with a few counts. V usage is TRBV28 and J usage is TRBJ2-2; the D gene is possibly TRBD2 (5 bases). Looked up from germline, CDR1 is MDHEN and CDR2 is SYDVKM. The CDR3 covers 13 residues. V was clipped by 3 bases and J by 7 bases, with 9 bases between them. As DNA, the CDR3 is TGTGCCAGCAGTTTGCCGGGAAACGGGGAGCTGTTTTTT. This gives the protein CASSLPGNGELFF.

This chain connects TRBV4-1 to TRBJ2-1; D is undetermined. CDR3 length: 14 amino acids. Germline V gene data show CDR1 as MGHRA and CDR2 as YSYEKL. Trimming left V 0 bases short and J 9 bases short, with 12 bases between. The chain's CDR3 is CASSQEDNLSEQFF. CDR3 in DNA: TGCGCCAGCAGCCAAGAAGATAACCTTAGTGAGCAGTTCTTC.

This chain joins TRBV7-9 and TRBJ2-7, with 7 bases that match TRBD2. Per germline, CDR1 SEHNR and CDR2 FQNEAQ (reference sequence). This CDR3 is built from 14 residues. V was clipped by 0 bases and J by 5 bases; unmatched bases: 4. CDR3 region: CASSLAGGPNEQYF. DNA of the CDR3: TGTGCCAGCAGCTTAGCGGGAGGGCCCAACGAGCAGTACTTC.

The chain carries TRBV28 and TRBJ2-7; a weak D match, TRBD2 (5 bases). The germline CDR1 and CDR2 sequences are MDHEN and SYDVKM. V was trimmed by 5 bases and J by 6 bases, leaving 20 bases between them. CDR3 length equals 15 residues. The CDR3 protein is CASSPRVGGPVEQYF. CDR3 bases: TGTGCCAGCAGTCCCCGGGTTGGAGGCCCTGTCGAGCAGTACTTC.

The chain is built from TRBV15 and TRBJ2-1, with 8 bases that match TRBD2. V trimming: 0 bases; J trimming: 4 bases; junction bases outside the gene matches: 8. The CDR3 sequence is 17 residues long. Per germline, CDR1 LNHNV and CDR2 YYDKDF (reference sequence). The CDR3 loop reads CATSRDGTSGLYNEQFF. CDR3 nucleotide sequence: TGTGCCACCAGCAGAGATGGTACTAGCGGACTTTACAATGAGCAGTTCTTC.

CDR3 in DNA: TGTGCCAGCAGCCAGGGAGGGGTCACTGAAGCTTTCTTT. This codes for CASSQGGVTEAFF. The chain employs TRBV28 and TRBJ1-1; D possibly corresponds to TRBD1 (5 bases). This CDR3 is built from 13 residues. V was cut by 6 bases and J by 4 bases, with 12 bases left in between. From germline, CDR1 is MDHEN and CDR2 SYDVKM.

The genes are TRBV19 and TRBJ2-1, with no clear D. This CDR3 comprises 14 residues. V lost 1 base to trimming and J lost 6 bases, with 10 bases between them. Germline V lookup: CDR1 LNHDA, CDR2 SQIVND (reference sequence). The chain's CDR3 is CASSIGAYTNEQFF. The CDR3, as DNA: TGTGCCAGTAGTATAGGGGCTTATACCAATGAGCAGTTCTTC.

V is TRBV18 and J is TRBJ2-7, with D possibly matching TRBD1 (5 bases). This CDR3 is 15 amino acids long. The V end lost 2 bases, the J end lost 3 bases, and 14 bases lay between the germline ends. The germline CDR1 and CDR2 sequences are KGHSH and LQKENI. The CDR3 DNA follows: TGTGCCAGCTCACCAAGGTTCGACAGTATCTACGAGCAGTACTTC. It specifies CASSPRFDSIYEQYF.